This T cell receptor (beta chain) was sequenced during a study of blood T cell repertoires in COVID-19. Study-level background: Italy, Spain and the United States were the sources of the convalescent and acute COVID-19 samples.

Here immunoSEQ multiplex PCR was the method, and the copy in TCRdb shows in-frame clones only, minus some. Among some 180,000 clones listed, about nine tenths were seen once. Specimen: peripheral blood. The TCR sequence derives from a man between 18 and 35 years old with COVID-19, enrolled during active disease.

CDR3 sequence: CASSHRGEATEAFF. The DNA of the CDR3 is TGTGCCAGCAGCCACCGGGGGGAGGCCACTGAAGCTTTCTTT. The gene calls are TRBV11-3 and TRBJ1-1; the D gene is possibly TRBD1 (5 bases). The CDR3 loop spans 14 amino acids. Germline V CDR1 and CDR2: SGHNT, YENEEA. The ends were cut back, 5 bases at V and 4 bases at J, with 14 bases in the middle.